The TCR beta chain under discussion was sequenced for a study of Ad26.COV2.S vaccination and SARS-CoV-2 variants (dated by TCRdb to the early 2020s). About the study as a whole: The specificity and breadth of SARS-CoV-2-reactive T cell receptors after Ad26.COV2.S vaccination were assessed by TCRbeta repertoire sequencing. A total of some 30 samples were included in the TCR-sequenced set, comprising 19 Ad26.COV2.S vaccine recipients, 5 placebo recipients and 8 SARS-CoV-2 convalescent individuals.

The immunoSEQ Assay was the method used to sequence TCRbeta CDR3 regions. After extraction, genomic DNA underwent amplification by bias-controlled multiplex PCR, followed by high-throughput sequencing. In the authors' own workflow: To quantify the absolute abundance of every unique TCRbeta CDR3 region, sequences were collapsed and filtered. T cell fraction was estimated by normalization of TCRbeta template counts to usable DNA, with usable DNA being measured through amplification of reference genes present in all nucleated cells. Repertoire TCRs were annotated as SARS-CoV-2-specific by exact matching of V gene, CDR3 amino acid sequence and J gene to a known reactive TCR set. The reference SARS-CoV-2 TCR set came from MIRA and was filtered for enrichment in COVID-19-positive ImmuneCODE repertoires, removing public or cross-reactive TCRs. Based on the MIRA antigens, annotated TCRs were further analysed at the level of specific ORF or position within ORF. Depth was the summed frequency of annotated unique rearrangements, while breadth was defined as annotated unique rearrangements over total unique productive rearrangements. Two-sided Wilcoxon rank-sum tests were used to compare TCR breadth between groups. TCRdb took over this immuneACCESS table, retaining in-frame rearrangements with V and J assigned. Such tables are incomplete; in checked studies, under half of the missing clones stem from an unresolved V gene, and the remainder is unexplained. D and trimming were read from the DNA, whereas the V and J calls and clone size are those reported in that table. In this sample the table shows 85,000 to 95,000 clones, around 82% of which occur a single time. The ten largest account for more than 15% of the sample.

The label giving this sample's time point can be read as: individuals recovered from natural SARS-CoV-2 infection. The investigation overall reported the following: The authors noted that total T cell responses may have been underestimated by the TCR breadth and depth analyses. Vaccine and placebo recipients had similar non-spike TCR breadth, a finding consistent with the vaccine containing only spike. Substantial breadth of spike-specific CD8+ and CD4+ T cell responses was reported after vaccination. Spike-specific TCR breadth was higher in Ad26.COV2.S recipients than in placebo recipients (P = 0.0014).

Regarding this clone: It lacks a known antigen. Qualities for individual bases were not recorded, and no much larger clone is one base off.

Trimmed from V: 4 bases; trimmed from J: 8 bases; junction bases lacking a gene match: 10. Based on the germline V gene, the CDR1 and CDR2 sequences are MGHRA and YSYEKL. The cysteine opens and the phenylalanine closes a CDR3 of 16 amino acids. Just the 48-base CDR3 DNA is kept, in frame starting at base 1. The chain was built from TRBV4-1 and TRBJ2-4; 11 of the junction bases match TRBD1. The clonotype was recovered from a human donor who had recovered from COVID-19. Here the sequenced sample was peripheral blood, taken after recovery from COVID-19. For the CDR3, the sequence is CASSRIRDRGFDIQYF. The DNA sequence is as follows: TGCGCCAGCAGCCGCATCCGGGACAGGGGGTTCGACATTCAGTACTTC.